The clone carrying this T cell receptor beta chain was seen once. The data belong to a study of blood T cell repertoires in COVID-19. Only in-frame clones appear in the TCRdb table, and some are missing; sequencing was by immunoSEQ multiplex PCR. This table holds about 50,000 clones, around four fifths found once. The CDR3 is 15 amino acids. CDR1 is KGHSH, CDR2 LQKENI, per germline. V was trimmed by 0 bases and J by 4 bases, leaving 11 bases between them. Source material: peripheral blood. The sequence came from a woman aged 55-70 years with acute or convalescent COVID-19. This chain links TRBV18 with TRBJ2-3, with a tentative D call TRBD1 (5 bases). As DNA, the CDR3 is TGTGCCAGCTCACCACCAGTCAGGGCGTCAGATACGCAGTATTTT. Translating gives CASSPPVRASDTQYF. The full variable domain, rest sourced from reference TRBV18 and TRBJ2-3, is NAGVMQNPRHLVRRRGQEARLRCSPMKGHSHVYWYRQLPEEGLKFMVYLQKENIIDESGMPKERFSAEFPKEGPSILRIQQVVRGDSAAYFCASSPPVRASDTQYFGPGTRLTVL.